This T cell receptor beta chain was profiled in a study of blood T cell repertoires in COVID-19. Overall study: Both acute and convalescent COVID-19 samples were obtained from the United States, Italy and Spain. Nucleic acid was either cDNA or gDNA, and it came from T cells, B-cell-depleted T cells, or PBMCs.

This CDR3 spans 14 amino acids. V dropped 0 bases and J dropped 9; count of bases not matched to a gene: 4. Looked up from germline, CDR1 is MGHRA and CDR2 is YSYEKL. The repertoire was sequenced with immunoSEQ multiplex PCR; TCRdb's copy has only in-frame clones and lacks some. The sample has fewer than 350,000 clones, roughly 90% seen once; the top ten hold approximately 7.5%. Patients from Seattle were sampled longitudinally, starting during active infection. This clone is a singleton in its sample. This sequence originates from a woman aged 25-40 years with COVID-19, enrolled during active disease. The sample was peripheral blood. The gene calls are TRBV4-1 and TRBJ2-1, with 8 bases lining up with TRBD2. The DNA of the CDR3 is TGCGCCAGCAGCCAAGAACCAGCGGGAGCTGAGCAGTTCTTC. Encoded protein: CASSQEPAGAEQFF.